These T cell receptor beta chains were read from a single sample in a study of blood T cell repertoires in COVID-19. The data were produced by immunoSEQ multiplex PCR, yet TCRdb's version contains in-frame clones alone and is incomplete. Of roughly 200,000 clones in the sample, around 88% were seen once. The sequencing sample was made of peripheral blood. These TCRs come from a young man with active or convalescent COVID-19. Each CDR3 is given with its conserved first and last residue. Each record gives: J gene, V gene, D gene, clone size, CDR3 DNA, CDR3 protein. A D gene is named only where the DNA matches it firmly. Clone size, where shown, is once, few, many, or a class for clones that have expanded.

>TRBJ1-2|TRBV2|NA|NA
TGTGCCAGCAGTGATCGGGGGTTCTATGGCTACACCTTC
CASSDRGFYGYTF
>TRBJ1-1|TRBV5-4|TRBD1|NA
TGTGCCAGCAGCCGGCGACAAGGGGGCGGAGACACTGAAGCTTTCTTT
CASSRRQGGGDTEAFF
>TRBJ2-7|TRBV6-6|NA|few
TGTGCCAGCAGTCTAGACAGGACCTACGAGCAGTACTTC
CASSLDRTYEQYF
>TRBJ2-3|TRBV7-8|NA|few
TGTGCCAGCAGCCCACCTCCCGGAGATACGCAGTATTTT
CASSPPPGDTQYF
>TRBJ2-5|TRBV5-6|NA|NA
TGTGCCAGCAGCTCAGATCCGCTCGAGACCCAGTACTTC
CASSSDPLETQYF
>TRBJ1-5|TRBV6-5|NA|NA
TGTGCCAGCAGTTACTCACAGACAGTTAGCAATCAGCCCCAGCATTTT
CASSYSQTVSNQPQHF
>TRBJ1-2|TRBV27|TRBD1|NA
TGTGCCAGCAGCCACGGGACAGGCCCAGGCTACACCTTC
CASSHGTGPGYTF
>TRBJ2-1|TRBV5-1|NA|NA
TGCGCCAGCAGCTTGAGTGAGTCCTACAATGAGCAGTTCTTC
CASSLSESYNEQFF
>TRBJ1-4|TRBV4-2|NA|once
TGTGCCAGCAGCCAAGATCCCCAGGGGAGAGCTAATGAAAAACTGTTTTTT
CASSQDPQGRANEKLFF
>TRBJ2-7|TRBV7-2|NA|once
TGTGCCAGCAGCTTAGACAGGGGGGGGTCCTACGAGCAGTACTTC
CASSLDRGGSYEQYF
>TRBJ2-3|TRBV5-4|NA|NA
TGTGCCAGCAGCTTGGACTGGTCTAGCACAGATACGCAGTATTTT
CASSLDWSSTDTQYF
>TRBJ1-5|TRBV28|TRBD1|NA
TGTGCCAGCAGGTACGGGGACAGCTCAAATCAGCCCCAGCATTTT
CASRYGDSSNQPQHF
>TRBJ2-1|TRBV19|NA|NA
TGTGCCAGTAGTATAGGGAGAATGTACAATGAGCAGTTCTTC
CASSIGRMYNEQFF
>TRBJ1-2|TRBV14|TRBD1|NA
TGTGCCAGCAGCCACGACAGGGGCTATGGCTACACCTTC
CASSHDRGYGYTF
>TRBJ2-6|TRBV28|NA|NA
TGTGCCACGTCGGACACCCCAACCGGCGTCCTGACTTTC
CATSDTPTGVLTF
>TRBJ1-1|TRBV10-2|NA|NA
TGCGCCAGCAGTGAGTCGATTCTTCGACAGGCATCGGTTGCGGTTGAAGCTTTCTTT
CASSESILRQASVAVEAFF
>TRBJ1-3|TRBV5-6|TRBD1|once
TGTGCCAGCAGCGTCGGACAGGGTTTAGGAAACACCATATATTTT
CASSVGQGLGNTIYF
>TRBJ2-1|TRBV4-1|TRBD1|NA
TGCGCCAGCAGTCTGGACAGGGCGGAGCAGTTCTTC
CASSLDRAEQFF
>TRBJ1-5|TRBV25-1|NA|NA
TGTGCCAGCAGTCAAACAGGGTTTCACCAGCCCCAGCATTTT
CASSQTGFHQPQHF
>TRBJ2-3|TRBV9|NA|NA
TGTGCCAGCAGCGATGGACAGCCTACAGATACGCAGTATTTT
CASSDGQPTDTQYF
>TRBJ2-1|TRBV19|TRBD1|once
TGTGCCAGTAGTGCAACTCAGGGGGCCACTTACAATGAGCAGTTCTTC
CASSATQGATYNEQFF
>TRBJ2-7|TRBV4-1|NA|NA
TGCGCCAGCAGCCAAGATCAGGGGGGTTTCTACGAGCAGTACTTC
CASSQDQGGFYEQYF
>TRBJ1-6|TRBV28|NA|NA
TGTGCCAGCATCCGCGGCATCAGGGGCCCCATGAGCTCCTATAATTCACCCCTCCACTTT
CASIRGIRGPMSSYNSPLHF
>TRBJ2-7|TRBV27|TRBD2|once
TGTGCCAGCAGTCCTGGGACTAGAAGTTCCTACGAGCAGTACTTC
CASSPGTRSSYEQYF
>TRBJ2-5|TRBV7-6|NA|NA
TGTGCCAGCAGCTTAGGAGGTGGCGTTCAAGAGACCCAGTACTTC
CASSLGGGVQETQYF
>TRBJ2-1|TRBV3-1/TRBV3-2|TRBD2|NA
TGTGCCAGCAGCCACCCCGGGACTAGCGGGAGGGATGAGCAGTTCTTC
CASSHPGTSGRDEQFF
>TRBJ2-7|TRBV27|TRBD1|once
TGTGCCAGCAGTCCTGAGTTGCGTCAGGGGGCGCGGAACGAGCAGTACTTC
CASSPELRQGARNEQYF
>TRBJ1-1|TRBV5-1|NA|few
TGCGCCAGCAGCTTGGAGCGTCAGTATTTGACTGAAGCTTTCTTT
CASSLERQYLTEAFF
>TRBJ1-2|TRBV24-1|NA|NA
TGTGCCACCAGTGATGCCCAGGTCGGGGTTTCCTATGGCTACACCTTC
CATSDAQVGVSYGYTF
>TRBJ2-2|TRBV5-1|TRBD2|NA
TGCGCCAGCAGCTTGGCCGGGGGACTAGCGTTAGAGCTGTTTTTT
CASSLAGGLALELFF
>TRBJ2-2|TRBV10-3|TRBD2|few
TGTGCCATAAGGGGACTAGGCGATTTCGGGGAGCTGTTTTTT
CAIRGLGDFGELFF
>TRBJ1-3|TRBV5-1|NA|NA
TGCGCCAGCAGCTTGGTTCAGGGCGCTGCTGGAAACACCATATATTTT
CASSLVQGAAGNTIYF
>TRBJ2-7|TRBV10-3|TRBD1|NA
TGTGCCATCAGTGAGTCGACTCGGGGGACAGGGACTATGTACTTC
CAISESTRGTGTMYF
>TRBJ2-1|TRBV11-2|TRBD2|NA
TGTGCCAGCAGCCAGATTTCGGGGGGTAATGAGCAGTTCTTC
CASSQISGGNEQFF
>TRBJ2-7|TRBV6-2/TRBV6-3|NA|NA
TGTGCCAGCAGTAAGGGGTTGGGCTACGAGCAGTACTTC
CASSKGLGYEQYF
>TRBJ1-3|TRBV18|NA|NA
TGTGCCAGCTCACCCGAGATCCGGGGAGAAAACACCATATATTTT
CASSPEIRGENTIYF
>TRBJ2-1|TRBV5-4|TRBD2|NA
TGTGCCAGCAGCGTCCATAGCGGGACCGACAATGAGCAGTTCTTC
CASSVHSGTDNEQFF
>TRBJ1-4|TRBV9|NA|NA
TGTGCCAGCAGCGTAACTGGGGAGCTTAAGGAAAAACTGTTTTTT
CASSVTGELKEKLFF
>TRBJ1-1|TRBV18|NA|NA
TGTGCCAGCTCACCACTAGGCGGAACGAACACTGAAGCTTTCTTT
CASSPLGGTNTEAFF
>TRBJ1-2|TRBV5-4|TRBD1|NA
TGTGCCAGCAGCCTACAGGGGTTCGTCTATGGCTACACCTTC
CASSLQGFVYGYTF
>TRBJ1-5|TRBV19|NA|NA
TGTGCCAGTAGTCCACAGGGAAGAGGACAGCCCCAGCATTTT
CASSPQGRGQPQHF
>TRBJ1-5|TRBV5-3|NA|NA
TGTGCCAGAAGCTTGATTTGGCAGGAATTAAATCAGCCCCAGCATTTT
CARSLIWQELNQPQHF
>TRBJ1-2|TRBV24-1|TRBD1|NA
TGTGCCACCAGTGATTCCGATAGCCGGGACAGCATCCTCTATGGCTACACCTTC
CATSDSDSRDSILYGYTF
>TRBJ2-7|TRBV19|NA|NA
TGTGCCAGTAGTGCCCCCTATAGACAGATCTACGAGCAGTACTTC
CASSAPYRQIYEQYF
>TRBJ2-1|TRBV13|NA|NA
TGTGCCAGCAGCTTAGGTATAGAGATACTCTACAATGAGCAGTTCTTC
CASSLGIEILYNEQFF
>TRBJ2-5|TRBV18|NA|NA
TGTGCCAGCTCACGACTAGGAGAGACCCAGTACTTC
CASSRLGETQYF
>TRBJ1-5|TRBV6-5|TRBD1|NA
TGTGCCAGCAGACTCGGACAGGGTAATCAGCCCCAGCATTTT
CASRLGQGNQPQHF
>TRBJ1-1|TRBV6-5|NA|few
TGTGCCAGCAGTTACTCGAGGAACACTGAAGCTTTCTTT
CASSYSRNTEAFF
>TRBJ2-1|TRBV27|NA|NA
TGTGCCAGCAGTTCGACCCCTACAGGGAATGAGCAGTTCTTC
CASSSTPTGNEQFF
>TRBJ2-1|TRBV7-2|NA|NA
TGTGCCAGCAGCTTATTAACGGTGCGGGTATGGGAGCAGTTCTTC
CASSLLTVRVWEQFF
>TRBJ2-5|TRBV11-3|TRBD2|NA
TGTGCCAGCAGCTTAGCCCCTAGCGGGAGTTCGACGGAGGAGACCCAGTACTTC
CASSLAPSGSSTEETQYF
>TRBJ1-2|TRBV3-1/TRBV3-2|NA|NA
TGTGCCAGCAGCCAAGCCTCTCAAAACGATGGGGGCGGCTACACCTTC
CASSQASQNDGGGYTF
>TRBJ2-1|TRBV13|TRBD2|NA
TGTGCCAGCAGCCCGGGACTAGCGGGAGGCTTCCCCAATGAGCAGTTCTTC
CASSPGLAGGFPNEQFF
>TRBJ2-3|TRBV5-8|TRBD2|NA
TGTGCCAGCAGCATTAGCGGGAGCGAAAATACGCAGTATTTT
CASSISGSENTQYF
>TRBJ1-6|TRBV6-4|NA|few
TGTGCCAGCAGTGGGGGCAGGGGTGCCTATAATTCACCCCTCCACTTT
CASSGGRGAYNSPLHF
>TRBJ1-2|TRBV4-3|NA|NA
TGCGCCAGCAGCCAAGATGGGGGGGCGTCTAATGGCTACACCTTC
CASSQDGGASNGYTF
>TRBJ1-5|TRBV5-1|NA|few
TGCGCCAGCAGCCTCGGGGGGGCAAGCCAGCCCCAGCATTTT
CASSLGGASQPQHF
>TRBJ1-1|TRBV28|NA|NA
TGTGCCAGCAGTTTAATGTGGCAACTGAACACTGAAGCTTTCTTT
CASSLMWQLNTEAFF
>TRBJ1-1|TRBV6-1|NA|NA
TGTGCCAGCAGTGAGAGGGCCGGGGAGAACACTGAAGCTTTCTTT
CASSERAGENTEAFF